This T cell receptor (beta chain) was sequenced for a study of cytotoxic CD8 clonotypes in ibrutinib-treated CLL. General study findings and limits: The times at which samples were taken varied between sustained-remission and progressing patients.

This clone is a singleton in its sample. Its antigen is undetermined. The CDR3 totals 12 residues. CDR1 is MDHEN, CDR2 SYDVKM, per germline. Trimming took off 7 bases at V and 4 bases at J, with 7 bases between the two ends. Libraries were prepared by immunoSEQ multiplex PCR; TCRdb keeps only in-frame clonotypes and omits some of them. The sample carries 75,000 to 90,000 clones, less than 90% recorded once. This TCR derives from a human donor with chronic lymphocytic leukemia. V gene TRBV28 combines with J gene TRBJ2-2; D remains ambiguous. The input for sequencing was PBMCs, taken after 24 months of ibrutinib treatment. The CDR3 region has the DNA TGTGCCAGCACCTATTTCACCGGGGAGCTGTTTTTT. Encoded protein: CASTYFTGELFF.